This is a list of T cell receptor beta chains from one sample in a study of cytomegalovirus exposure and HLA in healthy donors. The method was immunoSEQ multiplex PCR; TCRdb's version includes in-frame clones alone and lacks a portion of them. Here the sample spans some 150,000 clones, 77% being singletons. The sequenced material came from PBMCs. These receptors were collected from a woman aged 30 to 39 in good health and CMV-seronegative. CDR3s include the opening cysteine and the closing phenylalanine or tryptophan. A D gene is named only where the DNA matches it firmly. For some rows the clone size is stated as once, few or many, or as a class when expanded; others skip it.

v_call: TRBV27; d_call: TRBD2; j_call: TRBJ2-7; clone_size: -; cdr3_nt: TGTGCCAGCGCCCCCGGACTAGCTGCCGAGCAGTACTTC; cdr3_aa: CASAPGLAAEQYF
v_call: TRBV5-6; d_call: -; j_call: TRBJ2-7; clone_size: -; cdr3_nt: TGTGCCAGCAGCCTCAATGGGCGGGGGCTCGACGAGCAGTACTTC; cdr3_aa: CASSLNGRGLDEQYF
v_call: TRBV7-3; d_call: TRBD2; j_call: TRBJ2-2; clone_size: -; cdr3_nt: TGTGCCAGCAGCGGACTAGCAGTCACCGGGGAGCTGTTTTTT; cdr3_aa: CASSGLAVTGELFF
v_call: TRBV19; d_call: -; j_call: TRBJ2-7; clone_size: -; cdr3_nt: TGTGCCAGTACCAGGGACTTTTCCTCCTACGAGCAGTACTTC; cdr3_aa: CASTRDFSSYEQYF
v_call: TRBV5-1; d_call: -; j_call: TRBJ2-6; clone_size: -; cdr3_nt: TGCGCCAGCACGCCGTACAGGACAGCCTCTGGGGCCAACGTCCTGACTTTC; cdr3_aa: CASTPYRTASGANVLTF
v_call: TRBV13; d_call: TRBD1; j_call: TRBJ2-7; clone_size: -; cdr3_nt: TGTGCCAGCAGCCCGCCACGGGGACAGTACTCCTACGAGCAGTACTTC; cdr3_aa: CASSPPRGQYSYEQYF
v_call: TRBV5-5; d_call: TRBD1; j_call: TRBJ2-7; clone_size: -; cdr3_nt: TGTGCCAGCAGCCGACAGGGAGAAGTCGGTCACGAGCAGTACTTC; cdr3_aa: CASSRQGEVGHEQYF
v_call: TRBV10-1; d_call: -; j_call: TRBJ2-5; clone_size: -; cdr3_nt: TGCGCCAGCAGTGAGCGGGGGACAGCCGAAGAGACCCAGTACTTC; cdr3_aa: CASSERGTAEETQYF
v_call: TRBV7-6; d_call: TRBD2; j_call: TRBJ2-5; clone_size: -; cdr3_nt: TGTGCCAGCAGCTTAGAGGCTAGCGGGGGGGAGACCCAGTACTTC; cdr3_aa: CASSLEASGGETQYF
v_call: TRBV7-9; d_call: TRBD1; j_call: TRBJ1-2; clone_size: many; cdr3_nt: TGTGCCAGCAGCTCCCGATTTCGGACAGGGGTATCCCACTATGGCTACACCTTC; cdr3_aa: CASSSRFRTGVSHYGYTF
v_call: TRBV18; d_call: -; j_call: TRBJ1-6; clone_size: -; cdr3_nt: TGTGCCAGCTCGCGATTGAGTCAAAGCAATTCACCCCTCCACTTT; cdr3_aa: CASSRLSQSNSPLHF
v_call: TRBV28; d_call: TRBD2; j_call: TRBJ2-7; clone_size: -; cdr3_nt: TGTGCCAGCAACCCTTCTACGGGAGGTTTCGAGCAGTACTTC; cdr3_aa: CASNPSTGGFEQYF
v_call: TRBV4-1; d_call: -; j_call: TRBJ2-3; clone_size: -; cdr3_nt: TGCGCCAGCAGCCAAGTCTTCCATACGCAGTATTTT; cdr3_aa: CASSQVFHTQYF
v_call: TRBV2; d_call: -; j_call: TRBJ1-1; clone_size: -; cdr3_nt: TGTGCCAGCCGGTTCAGGGGTCCCGACCGCGACACTGAAGCTTTCTTT; cdr3_aa: CASRFRGPDRDTEAFF
v_call: TRBV19; d_call: TRBD2; j_call: TRBJ2-7; clone_size: -; cdr3_nt: TGTGCCAGTAGTATAGGGACTAGCACGCTCTACGAGCAGTACTTC; cdr3_aa: CASSIGTSTLYEQYF
v_call: TRBV15; d_call: TRBD2; j_call: TRBJ2-2; clone_size: -; cdr3_nt: TGTGCCACCAGCAGAGTTTTGAGCGGGAGGAACACCGGGGAGCTGTTTTTT; cdr3_aa: CATSRVLSGRNTGELFF
v_call: TRBV6-5; d_call: -; j_call: TRBJ1-3; clone_size: -; cdr3_nt: TGTGCCAGCAGTTACTCGATGGCCGCCTCTGGAAACACCATATATTTT; cdr3_aa: CASSYSMAASGNTIYF
v_call: TRBV5-1; d_call: TRBD2; j_call: TRBJ2-1; clone_size: -; cdr3_nt: TGCGCCAGCAGCGTGGGACTAGCGGGAGAGTGGGGGAATGAGCAGTTCTTC; cdr3_aa: CASSVGLAGEWGNEQFF
v_call: TRBV9; d_call: -; j_call: TRBJ2-3; clone_size: once; cdr3_nt: TGTGCCAGCGGGCTCCGGTCGACCCTACACACAGATACGCAGTATTTT; cdr3_aa: CASGLRSTLHTDTQYF
v_call: TRBV28; d_call: TRBD1; j_call: TRBJ1-2; clone_size: -; cdr3_nt: TGTGCCAGCAGTGCGGGACAGGGGGTGAGCTATGGCTACACCTTC; cdr3_aa: CASSAGQGVSYGYTF
v_call: TRBV10-2; d_call: -; j_call: TRBJ1-5; clone_size: -; cdr3_nt: TGCGCCAGCAGTGAACAGACCAATCAGCCCCAGCATTTT; cdr3_aa: CASSEQTNQPQHF
v_call: TRBV6-1; d_call: -; j_call: TRBJ1-6; clone_size: few; cdr3_nt: TGTGCCAGCAAACAGGGAAGCTCCTATAATTCACCCCTCCACTTT; cdr3_aa: CASKQGSSYNSPLHF
v_call: TRBV13; d_call: TRBD1; j_call: TRBJ2-5; clone_size: once; cdr3_nt: TGTGCCAGCAGCTCAACCGGGACAGGGGGGCTCGGGGAGACCCAGTACTTC; cdr3_aa: CASSSTGTGGLGETQYF
v_call: TRBV7-2; d_call: -; j_call: TRBJ2-3; clone_size: once; cdr3_nt: TGTGCCAGCAGCTTAGGTCCGGGAATCACAGATACGCAGTATTTT; cdr3_aa: CASSLGPGITDTQYF
v_call: TRBV4-2; d_call: -; j_call: TRBJ2-3; clone_size: -; cdr3_nt: TGTGCCAGCAGCCAGGGTCCACTAGCTTCTAGCACAGATACGCAGTATTTT; cdr3_aa: CASSQGPLASSTDTQYF
v_call: TRBV15; d_call: TRBD1; j_call: TRBJ1-1; clone_size: -; cdr3_nt: TGTGCCACCAGGTCACAGGGGTTCGCTGAAGCTTTCTTT; cdr3_aa: CATRSQGFAEAFF
v_call: TRBV5-4; d_call: TRBD1; j_call: TRBJ1-2; clone_size: few; cdr3_nt: TGTGCCAGCAGCGGGGACAGATTCTCCTATGGCTACCCCTTC; cdr3_aa: CASSGDRFSYGYPF
v_call: TRBV9; d_call: TRBD2; j_call: TRBJ2-1; clone_size: few; cdr3_nt: TGTGCCAGCAGCGTAGAACTAGCGGGGACATCGAATGAGCAGTTCTTC; cdr3_aa: CASSVELAGTSNEQFF
v_call: TRBV28; d_call: -; j_call: TRBJ2-7; clone_size: -; cdr3_nt: TGTGCCAGCAGTTCGCAGATCGTAGCGCCGAGCTCCTACGAGCAGTACTTC; cdr3_aa: CASSSQIVAPSSYEQYF
v_call: TRBV19; d_call: -; j_call: TRBJ1-2; clone_size: -; cdr3_nt: TGTGCCAGTAGTATAAGGCAGGTTGATGGCTACACCTTC; cdr3_aa: CASSIRQVDGYTF
v_call: TRBV5-1; d_call: -; j_call: TRBJ2-1; clone_size: few; cdr3_nt: TGCGCCAGCAGCTTACAGGAAGTAGGTTACAATGAGCAGTTCTTC; cdr3_aa: CASSLQEVGYNEQFF
v_call: TRBV5-1; d_call: -; j_call: TRBJ1-2; clone_size: -; cdr3_nt: TGCGCCAGCAGCTTGGCCAGAACAGGGAACGGTGGCTACCCCTTC; cdr3_aa: CASSLARTGNGGYPF
v_call: TRBV30; d_call: -; j_call: TRBJ1-3; clone_size: -; cdr3_nt: TGTGCCTGGAGTGTACAAGGGAGTACCATATATTTT; cdr3_aa: CAWSVQGSTIYF
v_call: TRBV30; d_call: -; j_call: TRBJ1-6; clone_size: -; cdr3_nt: TGTGCCTGGAGTGGAGAGGCCCCACTTAATTCACCCCTCCACTTT; cdr3_aa: CAWSGEAPLNSPLHF
v_call: TRBV19; d_call: -; j_call: TRBJ1-5; clone_size: -; cdr3_nt: TGTGCCAGTAGTATATGGACAGCCTCTGAAGGTCAGCCCCAGCATTTT; cdr3_aa: CASSIWTASEGQPQHF
v_call: TRBV18; d_call: TRBD2; j_call: TRBJ2-1; clone_size: -; cdr3_nt: TGTGCCAGCTCACAGGGTATAAGCGGGGGGCCCTACAATGAGCAGTTCTTC; cdr3_aa: CASSQGISGGPYNEQFF
v_call: TRBV4-1; d_call: -; j_call: TRBJ1-5; clone_size: -; cdr3_nt: TGCGCCAGCAGCCAAGAAAGTGGGGCATGGCAGCCCCAGCATTTT; cdr3_aa: CASSQESGAWQPQHF
v_call: TRBV10-1; d_call: -; j_call: TRBJ2-7; clone_size: -; cdr3_nt: TGCGCCAGCAGTGTATCCACTTACGAGCAGTACTTC; cdr3_aa: CASSVSTYEQYF
v_call: TRBV19; d_call: -; j_call: TRBJ2-3; clone_size: -; cdr3_nt: TGTGCCAGTAGTTTGAGCGGAGTAGGAACAGATACGCAGTATTTT; cdr3_aa: CASSLSGVGTDTQYF
v_call: TRBV9; d_call: -; j_call: TRBJ1-5; clone_size: -; cdr3_nt: TGTGCCAGCAGCGCAGACACAGGGCCCAATCAGCCCCAGCATTTT; cdr3_aa: CASSADTGPNQPQHF
v_call: TRBV7-9; d_call: -; j_call: TRBJ1-1; clone_size: -; cdr3_nt: TGTTCCAGCAGCTTAGGTTTACGGAGGGAGTTGAACACTGAAGCTTTCTTT; cdr3_aa: CSSSLGLRRELNTEAFF
v_call: TRBV6-1; d_call: -; j_call: TRBJ2-7; clone_size: many; cdr3_nt: TGTGCCAGCAGTAACGGACAGTTATACGAGCAGTACTTC; cdr3_aa: CASSNGQLYEQYF
v_call: TRBV5-1; d_call: TRBD2; j_call: TRBJ2-1; clone_size: -; cdr3_nt: TGCGCCAGCAGCTTGGTAGCGGGAGGGAACAATGAGCAGTTCTTC; cdr3_aa: CASSLVAGGNNEQFF
v_call: TRBV29-1; d_call: TRBD1; j_call: TRBJ2-5; clone_size: -; cdr3_nt: TGCAGCGTTCTCGAGGGACAGGGGTTGACCCAGTACTTC; cdr3_aa: CSVLEGQGLTQYF
v_call: TRBV4-2; d_call: TRBD2; j_call: TRBJ2-1; clone_size: -; cdr3_nt: TGTGCCAGCAGCCAAGAGCGACTAGCGGGAACCTACAATGAGCAGTTCTTC; cdr3_aa: CASSQERLAGTYNEQFF
v_call: TRBV6-5; d_call: -; j_call: TRBJ1-2; clone_size: -; cdr3_nt: TGTGCCAGCAGTTACTCCACACCAGGGAGGTATGGCTACACCTTC; cdr3_aa: CASSYSTPGRYGYTF
v_call: TRBV7-2; d_call: TRBD2; j_call: TRBJ2-5; clone_size: -; cdr3_nt: TGTGCCAGCAGCTTACGGGGCGGGAGGGCCGGGGAGACCCAGTACTTC; cdr3_aa: CASSLRGGRAGETQYF
v_call: TRBV30; d_call: TRBD1; j_call: TRBJ1-1; clone_size: once; cdr3_nt: TGTGCCTGGAGTGTAACAGGGGGCTCAACGAACACTGAAGCTTTCTTT; cdr3_aa: CAWSVTGGSTNTEAFF
v_call: TRBV15; d_call: TRBD1; j_call: TRBJ2-3; clone_size: -; cdr3_nt: TGTGCCACCAGCTCGACAGGGCAGATGGATACGCAGTATTTT; cdr3_aa: CATSSTGQMDTQYF
v_call: TRBV30; d_call: -; j_call: TRBJ1-1; clone_size: -; cdr3_nt: TGTGCACAAGGCAGGTCGGTGTGGAACACTGAAGCTTTCTTT; cdr3_aa: CAQGRSVWNTEAFF
v_call: TRBV2; d_call: TRBD1; j_call: TRBJ2-2; clone_size: once; cdr3_nt: TGTGCCACCGCAGCTTTCAGGGGGCCCAACACCGGGGAGCTGTTTTTT; cdr3_aa: CATAAFRGPNTGELFF
v_call: TRBV9; d_call: TRBD1; j_call: TRBJ1-1; clone_size: -; cdr3_nt: TGTGCCAGCAGCGTAGTTCCCCCAGGGACAGGGACTGAAGCTTTCTTT; cdr3_aa: CASSVVPPGTGTEAFF
v_call: TRBV30; d_call: -; j_call: TRBJ2-7; clone_size: -; cdr3_nt: TGTGCCTGGAGTGCGACAGTCTCCTACGAGCAGTACTTC; cdr3_aa: CAWSATVSYEQYF
v_call: TRBV27; d_call: -; j_call: TRBJ2-2; clone_size: few; cdr3_nt: TGTGCCAGCAGTTCCCGGGGTTCGTACACCGGGGAGCTGTTTTTT; cdr3_aa: CASSSRGSYTGELFF
v_call: TRBV5-6; d_call: -; j_call: TRBJ2-5; clone_size: -; cdr3_nt: TGTGCCAGCATCAAGGCTAGCACAGAGACCCAGTACTTC; cdr3_aa: CASIKASTETQYF
v_call: TRBV15; d_call: -; j_call: TRBJ2-7; clone_size: -; cdr3_nt: TGTGCCACCAGCAGGGGAACAGGGCCGACCTACGAGCAGTACTTC; cdr3_aa: CATSRGTGPTYEQYF
v_call: TRBV5-6; d_call: -; j_call: TRBJ1-2; clone_size: few; cdr3_nt: TGTGCCAGCAGCTTGGGTGCAGGTTCCTATGGCTACACCTTC; cdr3_aa: CASSLGAGSYGYTF
v_call: TRBV9; d_call: TRBD2; j_call: TRBJ2-1; clone_size: -; cdr3_nt: TGTGCCAGCAGCCCGCGGGGCCTAGCGGGGGCCAATGAGCAGTTCTTC; cdr3_aa: CASSPRGLAGANEQFF
v_call: TRBV7-9; d_call: TRBD1; j_call: TRBJ2-7; clone_size: -; cdr3_nt: TGTGCCAGCAGCCAACCGGACAGGGGAGAATACGAGCAGTACTTC; cdr3_aa: CASSQPDRGEYEQYF
v_call: TRBV6-6; d_call: -; j_call: TRBJ1-6; clone_size: -; cdr3_nt: TGTGCCAGCAGTTACTCGTCGGCAGACTCTAATTCACCCCTCCACTTT; cdr3_aa: CASSYSSADSNSPLHF